This T cell receptor beta chain is drawn from a study of CD8+CD57+ T cells in acquired aplastic anemia. Study-level information: Sorted CD4+ and CD8+ cells yielded DNA averaging about 2.9 ug.

Patients chosen for sequencing had shown CD8+CD57+ cell expansion by flow cytometry. With no exception, the patients had severe acquired aplastic anemia. This clonotype was detected many times. Its antigen is currently unknown. Notes on the study in general: Found in both controls and patients were around 31 CD8+ CDR3 sequences.

Investigators profiled TCR beta VDJ and CDR3 from genomic DNA template. A single record per CDR3 protein comes from TCRdb applying MiXCR to the reads. The sample contains about 180,000 distinct CDR3 sequences, less than 60% of which appear only once. The clonotype originates from a human donor with aplastic anemia. The sequenced sample was sorted CD4+, CD8+, or CD8+CD57+ T cells (not recorded which) from PBMCs.

CDR3 protein: CAISPRGGSFYEQYF. The CDR3 DNA reads as TGTGCCATTTCCCCCCGGGGCGGGAGTTTCTACGAGCAGTACTTC. The V gene is TRBV10-3, the J gene TRBJ2-7, with 7 bases identical to TRBD2. This CDR3 region has 15 residues. The germline V gene encodes CDR1 ENHRY and CDR2 SYGVKD. V gave up 9 bases and J gave up 3 bases; unmatched junction bases: 14.